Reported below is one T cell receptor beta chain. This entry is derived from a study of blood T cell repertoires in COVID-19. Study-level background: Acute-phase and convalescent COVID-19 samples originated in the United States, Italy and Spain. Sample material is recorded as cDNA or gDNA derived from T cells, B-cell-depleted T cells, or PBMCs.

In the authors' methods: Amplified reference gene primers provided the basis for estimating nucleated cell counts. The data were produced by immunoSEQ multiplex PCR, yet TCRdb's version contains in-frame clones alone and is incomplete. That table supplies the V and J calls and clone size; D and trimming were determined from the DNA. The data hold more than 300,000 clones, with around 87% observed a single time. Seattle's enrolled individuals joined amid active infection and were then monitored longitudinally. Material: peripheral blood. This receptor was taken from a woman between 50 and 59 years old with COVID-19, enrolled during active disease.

The chain's CDR3 is CASSFLDRGMNTEAFF. CDR3 sequence (DNA): TGCGCCAGCAGCTTTCTGGACAGGGGGATGAACACTGAAGCTTTCTTT. The rearrangement joins TRBV5-1 to TRBJ1-1; 10 bases map to TRBD1. The germline V gene has CDR1 SGHRS and CDR2 YFSETQ. V gave up 2 bases and J gave up 0 bases; unmatched junction bases: 4. The CDR3 runs 16 residues. Full variable domain (missing parts from reference TRBV5-1 and TRBJ1-1): KAGVTQTPRYLIKTRGQQVTLSCSPISGHRSVSWYQQTPGQGLQFLFEYFSETQRNKGNFPGRFSGRQFSNSRSEMNVSTLELGDSALYLCASSFLDRGMNTEAFFGQGTRLTVV.